These 7 T cell receptor beta chains came from one sample sequenced in a study of blood T cell repertoires in COVID-19. Sequencing was performed with immunoSEQ multiplex PCR; in TCRdb, only in-frame clones are kept and a portion is missing. The sample has some 50,000 clones, over 75% seen once. Sequenced material: peripheral blood. These receptors were obtained from a man aged 35-49 years with acute or convalescent COVID-19.

The V call is TRBV30, the J call TRBJ1-3; D perhaps matches TRBD1 (5 bases). There are 15 residues in the CDR3. Trimming removed 1 base at V and 0 bases at J, with 10 bases between. Germline loops: CDR1 GTSNPN, CDR2 SVGIG (reference sequence). The CDR3 is CAWSEGGASGNTIYF. The DNA of the CDR3 is TGTGCCTGGAGTGAGGGAGGGGCCTCTGGAAACACCATATATTTT.

The CDR3: CASSQYGELFF. CDR3 in DNA: TGTGCCAGCAGCCAATACGGGGAGCTGTTTTTT. V and J are TRBV3-1 (or the pseudogene TRBV3-2) and TRBJ2-2; D gene uncertain. V lost 2 bases and J 7 bases, leaving 2 bases between the germline ends. Germline assignment: CDR1 LGHDT and CDR2 YNNKEL (reference sequence). The CDR3 extends over 11 amino acids.

The V call is TRBV27, the J call TRBJ2-1; 8 bases match TRBD2. From germline, CDR1 is MNHEY and CDR2 SMNVEV (reference sequence). The V gene end was trimmed by 2 bases and the J gene end by 10 bases; junction bases not matched to a gene: 7. The CDR3 extends over 14 amino acids. In nucleotides, the CDR3 is TGTGCCAGCAGTTTAAACGGGAGGGCGAAGGAGCAGTTCTTC. It codes for CASSLNGRAKEQFF.

In the case of this clone: Sequence at one end of the junction differs from germline and may be a read error. J is TRBJ2-7 and V is TRBV9; D call uncertain. Germline assignment: CDR1 SGDLS and CDR2 YYNGEE. The CDR3 covers 14 residues. CDR3 DNA sequence: TGTGCCAGCAGCCCGACCGACACATCTCTACTCCTGAACTTC. Its translation: CASSPTDTSLLLNF.

V gene TRBV28 combines with J gene TRBJ2-5, with 8 bases aligning to TRBD1. The CDR3 runs 14 residues. Germline trimming cut 9 bases from V and 8 bases from J; bases unmatched to any gene: 14. Germline CDR1 is MDHEN and CDR2 is SYDVKM. CDR3 nucleotides: TGTGCCAGTCATTTGGCAGGGGGCCCTGTCACCCAGTACTTC. As protein: CASHLAGGPVTQYF.

The gene calls are TRBV28 and TRBJ2-7; TRBD2 might be the D (6 bases). The CDR3 covers 14 residues. Trimming shortened V by 7 bases and J by 3 bases, and 16 bases separated the two germline ends. CDR1 is MDHEN, CDR2 SYDVKM, per germline. CDR3 loop: CASTSGTGLYEQYF. The CDR3 DNA follows: TGTGCCAGCACGTCCGGGACTGGCCTCTACGAGCAGTACTTC.

The genes are TRBV19 and TRBJ1-3; maybe TRBD1 (5 bases). Trimming removed 0 bases from V and 2 bases from J, with 11 bases in between. Germline V gene sequence: CDR1 LNHDA, CDR2 SQIVND (reference sequence). The CDR3 runs 16 residues. The CDR3 region has the DNA TGTGCCAGTAGTATAGATTTTTGGACAACTGGAAACACCATATATTTT. Amino acid sequence: CASSIDFWTTGNTIYF.